Presented here are 27 T cell receptor beta chains from one specimen sequenced in a study of vaccination effects on CD4 cells after COVID-19. Their antigens are not known. Repertoires were generated with immunoSEQ multiplex PCR, while TCRdb's copy carries only in-frame clones and drops some. Among more than 25,000 clones listed, approximately 61% were seen once. Within the ViraFEST assay, antigen-specific CD4+ T cells underwent expansion with viral peptide pools prior to sequencing. When less than 13 days of culture had elapsed, CD4+ T cells were isolated. This sample comprised CD4+ T cells from PBMCs cultured with HCoV-229E spike peptides, obtained before COVID-19 vaccination. The source is a human donor who received a COVID-19 vaccine.

The chain couples TRBV7-2 to TRBJ2-7; 10 bases are a match to TRBD1. The CDR3 loop spans 18 amino acids. V was pared by 0 bases and J by 3 bases, with 11 bases of the junction left unmatched. Germline V gene lookup returns CDR1 SGHTA and CDR2 FQGNSA. Here the CDR3 DNA reads TGTGCCAGCAGCTTAGCTCATGACAGGGGGCGGTTTAGCTACGAGCAGTACTTC. The encoded protein is CASSLAHDRGRFSYEQYF. Variable domain in full (rest from reference TRBV7-2 and TRBJ2-7): GAGVSQSPSNKVTEKGKDVELRCDPISGHTALYWYRQSLGQGLEFLIYFQGNSAPDKSGLPSDRFSAERTGGSVSTLTIQRTQQEDSAVYLCASSLAHDRGRFSYEQYFGPGTRLTVT.

This chain uses TRBV6-5 with TRBJ2-7; 10 bases match TRBD1. J lost 5 bases, V lost 4 bases, and 5 bases had no gene match. The V gene's germline CDR1 is MNHEY and CDR2 SVGAGI. The CDR3 has 14 residues. Here the CDR3 DNA reads TGTGCCAGCAGTTCTCGGACAGGGGGGGACGAGCAGTACTTC. Its protein product is CASSSRTGGDEQYF.

J is TRBJ1-3 and V is TRBV4-3, with unresolved D. The CDR3 consists of 13 residues. CDR1 is LGHNA, CDR2 YSLEER, per germline. Trimming pared 3 bases from V and 3 bases from J, leaving 6 bases between. CDR3 in DNA: TGCGCCAGCAGCCAGGGCTTTGGAAACACCATATATTTT. This translates into CASSQGFGNTIYF.

The sample holds a few counts of this clone. V is TRBV29-1 and J is TRBJ1-6, with TRBD1 matching 8 bases. This CDR3 is built from 13 residues. With V trimmed by 6 bases and J by 4 bases, 2 bases remained unmatched. Germline V gene sequence: CDR1 SQVTM, CDR2 ANQGSEA. CDR3 in amino acids: CSVRTGYNSPLHF. In nucleotides, the CDR3 is TGCAGCGTAAGGACAGGGTATAATTCACCCCTCCACTTT.

J is TRBJ2-5 and V is TRBV18; 7 bases are a match to TRBD2. This CDR3 is built from 13 residues. Germline CDR1 is KGHSH and CDR2 is LQKENI. V trimming: 3 bases; J trimming: 8 bases; junction bases outside the gene matches: 6. In DNA form, the CDR3 reads TGTGCCAGCTCACCGCGGGAGAAAGGTACCCAGTACTTC. Protein product: CASSPREKGTQYF.

The chain carries TRBV9 and TRBJ1-3, with D perhaps matching TRBD1 (5 bases). This CDR3 has 14 amino acids. Trimming shortened V by 0 bases and J by 7 bases, and 11 bases separated the two germline ends. Germline CDR1 and CDR2: SGDLS and YYNGEE. The CDR3 DNA reads as TGTGCCAGCAGCGTAGGGGGGACCGGCAACACCATATATTTT. It is translated as CASSVGGTGNTIYF.

The CDR3 DNA is TGTGCCAGCAGCTTACGACCAGGGAGGGTTGCCGGGGAGCTGTTTTTT. Translation gives CASSLRPGRVAGELFF. The rearrangement joins TRBV7-2 to TRBJ2-2, with 7 bases fitting TRBD2. This CDR3 is 16 amino acids long. In germline, CDR1 is SGHTA, CDR2 FQGNSA. The V and J ends lost 2 bases and 6 bases, in that order; junction bases with no gene match: 9. Full variable domain (outside the CDR3, taken from reference TRBV7-2 and TRBJ2-2): GAGVSQSPSNKVTEKGKDVELRCDPISGHTALYWYRQSLGQGLEFLIYFQGNSAPDKSGLPSDRFSAERTGGSVSTLTIQRTQQEDSAVYLCASSLRPGRVAGELFFGEGSRLTVL.

In its sample, this clone was seen a few times. The chain uses TRBV6-5 and TRBJ1-1, with TRBD1 identical over 8 bases. J lost 0 bases, V lost 2 bases, and 2 bases had no gene match. Germline V gene lookup returns CDR1 MNHEY and CDR2 SVGAGI. The CDR3 is 15 residues long. The CDR3 here is CASSYGDRMNTEAFF. CDR3 coding DNA: TGTGCCAGCAGTTACGGGGACAGGATGAACACTGAAGCTTTCTTT.

The V and J genes are TRBV19 and TRBJ1-2; 8 bases line up with TRBD1. This CDR3 has 15 amino acids. CDR1 and CDR2 from the germline V gene are LNHDA and SQIVND (reference sequence). The junction had 3 bases not matched to a gene; V was cut back by 3 bases and J by 0 bases. CDR3 residues: CASSIGTGTNYGYTF. DNA of the CDR3: TGTGCCAGTAGTATTGGGACAGGAACTAACTATGGCTACACCTTC.

V and J are TRBV19 and TRBJ1-5, with D maybe TRBD1 (6 bases). CDR1 is LNHDA and CDR2 is SQIVND in the germline V gene (reference sequence). With 6 bases removed from V and 3 bases from J, the gap between germline ends came to 15 bases. The CDR3 extends over 15 amino acids. The CDR3 sequence: CASSPGRGPNQPQHF. The CDR3 DNA is TGTGCCAGTAGCCCAGGACGGGGGCCCAATCAGCCCCAGCATTTT.

V is TRBV29-1 and J is TRBJ1-1, with D maybe TRBD1 (5 bases). The CDR3 sequence is 15 residues long. CDR1 and CDR2 (germline): SQVTM, ANQGSEA. V lost 3 bases and J lost 3, with 17 bases in between. CDR3 DNA: TGCAGCGTTGAGTTCGGGGGGAGGAGGCACACTGAAGCTTTCTTT. Encoded protein: CSVEFGGRRHTEAFF. The variable domain in full, with the rest retrieved from reference TRBV29-1 and TRBJ1-1, is SAVISQKPSRDICQRGTSLTIQCQVDSQVTMMFWYRQQPGQSLTLIATANQGSEATYESGFVIDKFPISRPNLTFSTLTVSNMSPEDSSIYLCSVEFGGRRHTEAFFGQGTRLTVV.

This sequence joins TRBV5-1 and TRBJ2-1; 9 bases fit TRBD1. Germline CDR1 is SGHRS and CDR2 is YFSETQ. Trimming at V came to 0 bases and at J to 13 bases, leaving 5 bases not matched to a gene. The CDR3 is made up of 13 amino acids. The CDR3 loop is CASSLEGQGRQFF. The CDR3 DNA sequence: TGCGCCAGCAGCTTGGAGGGACAGGGAAGACAGTTCTTC. The whole variable domain, remainder taken from reference TRBV5-1 and TRBJ2-1, is KAGVTQTPRYLIKTRGQQVTLSCSPISGHRSVSWYQQTPGQGLQFLFEYFSETQRNKGNFPGRFSGRQFSNSRSEMNVSTLELGDSALYLCASSLEGQGRQFFGPGTRLTVL.

The chain combines TRBV6-5 with TRBJ1-2; TRBD1 agrees at 8 bases. The CDR3 is 15 amino acids. V lost 6 bases and J lost 6; bases outside the gene matches: 12. CDR1 MNHEY and CDR2 SVGAGI come from the germline V gene. The CDR3 loop reads CASSTRQGAHHGYTF. CDR3 nucleotides: TGTGCCAGCAGCACCAGGCAGGGGGCGCATCATGGCTACACCTTC.

The V gene is TRBV6-6, the J gene TRBJ2-2; 10 nucleotides agree with TRBD1. CDR3 length: 16 amino acids. The germline gives CDR1 MNHNY, CDR2 SVGAGI (reference sequence). Trimming at V came to 6 bases and at J to 5 bases, leaving 9 bases not matched to a gene. CDR3 residues: CASSPGQGKKTGELFF. The CDR3 bases are TGTGCCAGCAGCCCGGGACAGGGGAAAAAAACCGGGGAGCTGTTTTTT.

This clone showed up just a few times. This chain uses TRBV7-9 with TRBJ2-1, with 8 bases lining up with TRBD1. CDR3 size: 14 residues. The trim removed 0 bases at V and 9 bases at J, leaving 4 bases unmatched. CDR1 SEHNR and CDR2 FQNEAQ come from the germline V gene (reference sequence). In DNA, the CDR3 is TGTGCCAGCAGCTTAGCGTTAGACAGGGGTGAGCAGTTCTTC. It codes for CASSLALDRGEQFF.

The chain joins TRBV10-2 to TRBJ2-3, with D maybe TRBD2 (6 bases). Trimming shortened V by 0 bases and J by 0 bases, and 13 bases separated the two germline ends. Germline CDR1 WSHSY, CDR2 SAAADI. The CDR3 extends over 17 amino acids. The CDR3 nucleotides read TGCGCCAGCAGTGAGTCTTCTCTAGCGTCGAGCACAGATACGCAGTATTTT. Amino acid sequence: CASSESSLASSTDTQYF.

The genes are TRBV9 and TRBJ2-1; D not certain. The V and J ends lost 0 bases and 3 bases respectively, with 7 bases between them. CDR1 SGDLS and CDR2 YYNGEE come from the germline V gene. The CDR3 has 14 residues. This CDR3 is CASSVAASYNEQFF. CDR3 sequence (DNA): TGTGCCAGCAGCGTAGCCGCTAGCTACAATGAGCAGTTCTTC.

This rearrangement joins TRBV11-2 to TRBJ1-6, with D perhaps TRBD1 (6 bases). Trimming took off 5 bases at V and 7 bases at J, with 15 bases between the two ends. Germline lookup yields CDR1 SGHAT and CDR2 FQNNGV. This CDR3 comprises 15 residues. The CDR3: CASSPRDKLNSPLHF. DNA of the CDR3: TGTGCCAGCAGCCCTAGGGACAAACTCAATTCACCCCTCCACTTT.

The V and J genes are TRBV14 and TRBJ1-4; the match to TRBD1 covers 8 bases. The germline CDR1 and CDR2 sequences are SGHDN and FVKESK. This CDR3 comprises 14 residues. The V segment lost 4 bases and the J segment 8 bases; nucleotides outside the gene matches: 6. The CDR3 region is CASSPRTGREKLFF. CDR3 coding DNA: TGTGCCAGCAGCCCTCGGACAGGGCGAGAAAAACTGTTTTTT.

This clone has just a few counts. J is TRBJ1-5 and V is TRBV7-2; D is uncertain. Trimming removed 1 base at V and 4 bases at J, with 2 bases between. Germline values: CDR1 SGHTA, CDR2 FQGNSA. The CDR3 contains 12 residues. The CDR3 spells CASSLGNQPQHF. CDR3 in DNA: TGTGCCAGCAGCTTAGGAAATCAGCCCCAGCATTTT.

Only a few counts were recorded for this clone. The chain employs TRBV11-3 and TRBJ2-2; a possible D gene is TRBD1 (5 bases). CDR1 is SGHNT, CDR2 YENEEA, per germline. The CDR3 is 14 amino acids. V lost 3 bases, J lost 1 base, and 6 bases lay in between. The CDR3, as DNA: TGTGCCAGCAGCTTCAGGGTGAACACCGGGGAGCTGTTTTTT. Translation gives CASSFRVNTGELFF.

The chain links TRBV5-1 to TRBJ1-4; 7 nucleotides match TRBD1. The trim removed 4 bases at V and 4 bases at J, leaving 10 bases unmatched. CDR1 and CDR2 from the germline V gene are SGHRS and YFSETQ. The CDR3 extends over 16 amino acids. CDR3 in DNA: TGCGCCAGCAGCCCTGGACGGACAGGCTTTAATGAAAAACTGTTTTTT. The encoded protein is CASSPGRTGFNEKLFF.

The chain employs TRBV19 and TRBJ2-5; TRBD2 is a possible D gene (6 bases). CDR1 LNHDA and CDR2 SQIVND come from the germline V gene (reference sequence). The length of the CDR3 is 13 residues. Deletions cut 5 bases from V and 1 base from J, with 8 bases between. The CDR3 DNA reads TGTGCCAGTAGTGTGCGGGGCCAAGAGACCCAGTACTTC. Protein product: CASSVRGQETQYF.

The gene calls are TRBV6-1 and TRBJ1-2; perhaps TRBD1 as D (6 bases). The length of the CDR3 is 14 residues. Germline CDR1 is MNHNS and CDR2 is SASEGT. Between the trimmed V and J ends, which lost 1 base and 4 bases, there was a span of 10 bases. Here the CDR3 DNA reads TGTGCCAGCAGTGAAGGGACAGCTTTCTATGGCTACACCTTC. This codes for CASSEGTAFYGYTF.

The V gene is TRBV7-3, the J gene TRBJ2-3, with TRBD2 matching 10 bases. The CDR3 contains 17 residues. The germline V gene has CDR1 SGHTA and CDR2 FQGTGA. The V and J ends lost 2 bases and 1 base, in that order; junction bases with no gene match: 6. CDR3 DNA: TGTGCCAGCAGCTTAGGGGCTAGCGGGGGCCGCACAGATACGCAGTATTTT. It translates to CASSLGASGGRTDTQYF.

The chain carries TRBV21-1 and TRBJ1-6. TRBV21-1 is labeled a pseudogene. CDR3 size: 14 residues. The CDR3 reads CASSKLPTGSPLHF. The DNA of the CDR3 is TGTGCCAGCAGCAAGCTCCCCACGGGGTCACCCCTCCACTTT.

The V call is TRBV9, the J call TRBJ2-7, with D tentatively TRBD1 (6 bases). The CDR3 is made up of 14 amino acids. V dropped 4 bases and J dropped 2 bases, with 13 bases sitting between them. Germline lookup yields CDR1 SGDLS and CDR2 YYNGEE. The CDR3 spells CASSPTTGAYEQYF. The CDR3 DNA reads TGTGCCAGCAGCCCTACGACAGGAGCCTACGAGCAGTACTTC.